These T cell receptor beta chains were read from a single sample in a study of blood T cell repertoires in COVID-19. Repertoires were generated with immunoSEQ multiplex PCR, while TCRdb's copy carries only in-frame clones and drops some. The data hold around 300,000 clones, with more than 75% observed a single time. Sequences were obtained from peripheral blood. The receptors were sampled from a man aged 50-59 years with active or convalescent COVID-19. Both conserved end residues are part of each CDR3. Fields, in order: V gene, D gene, clone size, J gene, CDR3 DNA, CDR3 protein. D genes are given only for firm matches. Size tells how often a clone was seen (once, few, many) or the class of an expanded clone, and some rows leave it out.

v_call: TRBV5-4
d_call: TRBD2
clone_size: -
j_call: TRBJ2-5
cdr3_nt: TGTGCCAGCAGCTTGGCGGCGGGGGGCCGTCTCCAAGAGACCCAGTACTTC
cdr3_aa: CASSLAAGGRLQETQYF

v_call: TRBV18
d_call: -
clone_size: -
j_call: TRBJ2-3
cdr3_nt: TGTGCCAGCTCATCAGCTAGCGGCACAGATACGCAGTATTTT
cdr3_aa: CASSSASGTDTQYF

v_call: TRBV5-4
d_call: TRBD1
clone_size: -
j_call: TRBJ1-6
cdr3_nt: TGTGCCAGCAGCCTGGACAGGGCAAATAATTCACCCCTCCACTTT
cdr3_aa: CASSLDRANNSPLHF

v_call: TRBV11-1
d_call: TRBD1
clone_size: -
j_call: TRBJ2-1
cdr3_nt: TGTGCCAGCAGTTTCGACAGGGCCAATGAGCAGTTCTTC
cdr3_aa: CASSFDRANEQFF

v_call: TRBV29-1
d_call: TRBD1
clone_size: -
j_call: TRBJ1-6
cdr3_nt: TGCAGCGTTGGACAGGGGAATTCACCCCTCCACTTT
cdr3_aa: CSVGQGNSPLHF

v_call: TRBV21-1
d_call: -
clone_size: -
j_call: TRBJ1-1
cdr3_nt: TGTGCCAGCAGCACTACCGGGACAGGGGTCCCGAACACTGAAGCTTTCTTT
cdr3_aa: CASSTTGTGVPNTEAFF

v_call: TRBV5-4
d_call: -
clone_size: -
j_call: TRBJ1-4
cdr3_nt: TGTGCCAGCAGCACAGGACAGTTTGGAGGTGAAAAACTGTTTTTT
cdr3_aa: CASSTGQFGGEKLFF

v_call: TRBV7-9
d_call: -
clone_size: -
j_call: TRBJ2-5
cdr3_nt: TGTGCCAGCAGCTCAGGAGAGACCCAGTACTTC
cdr3_aa: CASSSGETQYF

v_call: TRBV2
d_call: TRBD1
clone_size: -
j_call: TRBJ1-5
cdr3_nt: TGTGCCAGCAGTGATCGGACAGGGAATCAGCCCCAGCATTTT
cdr3_aa: CASSDRTGNQPQHF

v_call: TRBV5-8
d_call: TRBD1
clone_size: -
j_call: TRBJ1-5
cdr3_nt: TGTGCCAGCAGCCCTCGGACAGGCCGGCAGCCCCAGCATTTT
cdr3_aa: CASSPRTGRQPQHF

v_call: TRBV28
d_call: TRBD1
clone_size: -
j_call: TRBJ1-4
cdr3_nt: TGTGCCAGCAGTCCCGGCGGACAGGTATATGAAAAACTGTTTTTT
cdr3_aa: CASSPGGQVYEKLFF

v_call: TRBV19
d_call: TRBD1
clone_size: -
j_call: TRBJ1-6
cdr3_nt: TGTGCCAGTAGTATAAGCGCGACAGGGGATAATTCACCCCTCCACTTT
cdr3_aa: CASSISATGDNSPLHF

v_call: TRBV28
d_call: -
clone_size: once
j_call: TRBJ2-5
cdr3_nt: TGTGCCAGCAGTTTAGGGCTCAGGCAAGAGACCCAGTACTTC
cdr3_aa: CASSLGLRQETQYF

v_call: TRBV2
d_call: -
clone_size: -
j_call: TRBJ1-4
cdr3_nt: TGTGCCAGCGGGGGGGCGTCGATCATAACTAATGAAAAACTGTTTTTT
cdr3_aa: CASGGASIITNEKLFF

v_call: TRBV6-5
d_call: TRBD2
clone_size: -
j_call: TRBJ2-2
cdr3_nt: TGTGCCAGCAATAACGGGAGGTTGGCCGGGGAGCTGTTTTTT
cdr3_aa: CASNNGRLAGELFF